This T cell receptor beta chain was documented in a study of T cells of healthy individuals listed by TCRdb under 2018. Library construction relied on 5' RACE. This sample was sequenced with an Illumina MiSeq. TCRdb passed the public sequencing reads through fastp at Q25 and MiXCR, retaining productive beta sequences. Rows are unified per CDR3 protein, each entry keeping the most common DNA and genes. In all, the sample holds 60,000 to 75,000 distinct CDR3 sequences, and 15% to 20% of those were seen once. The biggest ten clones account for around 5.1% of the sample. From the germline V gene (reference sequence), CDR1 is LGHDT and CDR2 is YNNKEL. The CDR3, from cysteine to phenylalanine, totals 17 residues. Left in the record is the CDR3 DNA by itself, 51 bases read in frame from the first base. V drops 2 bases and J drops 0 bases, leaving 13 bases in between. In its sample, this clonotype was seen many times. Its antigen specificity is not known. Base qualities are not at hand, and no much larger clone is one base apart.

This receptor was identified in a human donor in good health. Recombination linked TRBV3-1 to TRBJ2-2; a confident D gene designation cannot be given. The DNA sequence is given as TGTGCCAGCAGCCAAAGGCCCACACTAACGAACACCGGGGAGCTGTTTTTT. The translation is CASSQRPTLTNTGELFF.